These 4 T cell receptor beta chains were sequenced from one sample in a study of T cells in tuberculosis. Cells were sorted from thawed PBMC rested overnight and stained with GMM-loaded CD1B tetramer, viability dye and anti-CD3. CD1B tetramers were loaded with Rhodococcus equi-derived C32 glucose monomycolate. This table comes from immunoSEQ multiplex PCR, and its TCRdb copy is limited to in-frame clones, with some not included. The repertoire holds approximately 58,000 clones, approximately 86% seen once, with roughly a fifth in the top ten. Sequencing was carried out using CD1b-GMM tetramer-negative cells sorted from PBMCs. These receptor sequences come from an adult woman with latent tuberculosis.

The CDR3 DNA sequence: TGTGCCAGCAGCGACTCGGGGGGGCGTAACTATGGCTACACCTTC. It is translated as CASSDSGGRNYGYTF. The chain joins TRBV9 to TRBJ1-2; D is perhaps TRBD1 (6 bases). Trimming shortened V by 3 bases and J by 1 base, and 13 bases separated the two germline ends. This CDR3 comprises 15 residues. Germline CDR1 and CDR2: SGDLS and YYNGEE.

The J gene is TRBJ2-2, the V gene TRBV7-9; D is unresolved. Trimming stripped 3 bases from V and 4 bases from J, with 12 bases between. Per the germline V gene, CDR1 is SEHNR and CDR2 is FQNEAQ (reference sequence). This CDR3 has 15 amino acids. The CDR3 bases are TGTGCCAGCAGCTTTGGCGGCCCACCCACCGGGGAGCTGTTTTTT. Its protein is CASSFGGPPTGELFF.

V usage is TRBV11-3 and J usage is TRBJ2-7, with 8 bases matching TRBD1. From germline, CDR1 is SGHNT and CDR2 YENEEA. The CDR3 is 15 residues long. The J segment lost 6 bases and the V segment lost 6 bases, leaving 13 bases of the junction unmatched. Here the CDR3 DNA reads TGTGCCAGCAGTTCCATGACAGGGGACAGGCCCGAGCAGTACTTC. Translation gives CASSSMTGDRPEQYF.

The rearrangement joins TRBV28 to TRBJ1-1; no definite D call. V lost 2 bases, J lost 1 base, and 20 bases lay in between. CDR1 MDHEN and CDR2 SYDVKM come from the germline V gene. The CDR3 extends over 18 amino acids. The CDR3 protein is CASSLSYSLLFPNTEAFF. The CDR3 DNA reads TGTGCCAGCAGTTTAAGCTACAGTCTTTTGTTTCCGAACACTGAAGCTTTCTTT.